This note documents a single T cell receptor beta chain sequence. The source of the sample is a study of blood T cell repertoires in COVID-19. Study-wide background: Sample material is recorded as cDNA or gDNA derived from T cells, B-cell-depleted T cells, or PBMCs.

The method was immunoSEQ multiplex PCR; TCRdb's version includes in-frame clones alone and lacks a portion of them. The table lists about 350,000 clones, 87% of them singletons. The cohort comprised adults aged roughly 18 to 95 years residing in approximately 25 US areas. Each recovered donor of Cohort 3 presented with two negative PCRs, clearance, or symptom resolution. The specimen sequenced was PBMCs or T cells enriched from blood (not recorded which). The receptor was derived from a woman in her thirties who had recovered from COVID-19.

The CDR3 nucleotides read TGTGCCAGCAGTGTCCCGGGACAGGTCCTTAATCAGCCCCAGCATTTT. Protein product: CASSVPGQVLNQPQHF. The V and J genes are TRBV6-1 and TRBJ1-5; 8 nucleotides align to TRBD1. The V and J ends lost 4 bases and 4 bases, in that order; junction bases with no gene match: 9. The CDR3 covers 16 residues. Germline loops: CDR1 MNHNS, CDR2 SASEGT.